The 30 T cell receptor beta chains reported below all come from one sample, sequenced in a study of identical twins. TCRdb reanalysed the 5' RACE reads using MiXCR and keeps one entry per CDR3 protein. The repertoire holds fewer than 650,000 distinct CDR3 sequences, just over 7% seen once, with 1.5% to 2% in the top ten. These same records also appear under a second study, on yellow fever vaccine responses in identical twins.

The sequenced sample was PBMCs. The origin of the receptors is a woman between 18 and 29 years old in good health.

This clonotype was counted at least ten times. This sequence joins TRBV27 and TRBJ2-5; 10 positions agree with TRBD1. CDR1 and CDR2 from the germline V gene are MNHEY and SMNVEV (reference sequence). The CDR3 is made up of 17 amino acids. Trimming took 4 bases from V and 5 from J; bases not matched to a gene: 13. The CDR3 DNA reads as TGTGCCAGCAGTTCAACCATCGGGACAGGGGTGGCGGAGACCCAGTACTTC. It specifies CASSSTIGTGVAETQYF.

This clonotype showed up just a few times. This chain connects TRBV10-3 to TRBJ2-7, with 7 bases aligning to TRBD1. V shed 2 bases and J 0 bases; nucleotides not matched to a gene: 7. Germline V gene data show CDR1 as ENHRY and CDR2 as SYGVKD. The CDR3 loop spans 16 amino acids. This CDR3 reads CAISEAVQGSSYEQYF. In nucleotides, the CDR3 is TGTGCCATCAGTGAGGCGGTACAGGGGTCCTCCTACGAGCAGTACTTC.

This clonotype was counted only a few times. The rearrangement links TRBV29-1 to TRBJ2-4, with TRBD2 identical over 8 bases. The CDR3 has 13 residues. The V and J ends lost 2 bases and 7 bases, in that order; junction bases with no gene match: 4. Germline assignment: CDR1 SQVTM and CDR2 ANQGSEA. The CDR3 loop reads CSVEREGFNIQYF. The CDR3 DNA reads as TGCAGCGTTGAACGGGAGGGGTTTAACATTCAGTACTTC. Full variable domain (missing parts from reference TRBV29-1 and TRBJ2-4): SAVISQKPSRDICQRGTSLTIQCQVDSQVTMMFWYRQQPGQSLTLIATANQGSEATYESGFVIDKFPISRPNLTFSTLTVSNMSPEDSSIYLCSVEREGFNIQYFGAGTRLSVL.

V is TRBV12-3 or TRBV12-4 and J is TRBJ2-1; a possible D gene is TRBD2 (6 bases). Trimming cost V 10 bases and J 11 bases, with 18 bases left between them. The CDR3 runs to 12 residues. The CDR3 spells CAIQKVGSQQFF. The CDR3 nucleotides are TGTGCCATCCAAAAGGTCGGGAGTCAGCAGTTCTTC.

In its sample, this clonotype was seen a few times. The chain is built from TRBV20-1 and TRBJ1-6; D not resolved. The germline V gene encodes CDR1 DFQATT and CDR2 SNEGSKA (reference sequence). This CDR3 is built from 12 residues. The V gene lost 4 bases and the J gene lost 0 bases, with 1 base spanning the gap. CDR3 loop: CSATSYNSPLHF. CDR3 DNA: TGCAGTGCTACCTCCTATAATTCACCCCTCCACTTT.

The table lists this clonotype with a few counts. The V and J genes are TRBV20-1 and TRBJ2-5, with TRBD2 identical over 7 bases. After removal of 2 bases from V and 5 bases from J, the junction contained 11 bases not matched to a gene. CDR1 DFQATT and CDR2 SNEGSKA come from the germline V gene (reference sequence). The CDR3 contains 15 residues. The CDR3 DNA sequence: TGCAGTGCTAGACCAAGACTAGCTAGGCAGGAGACCCAGTACTTC. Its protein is CSARPRLARQETQYF.

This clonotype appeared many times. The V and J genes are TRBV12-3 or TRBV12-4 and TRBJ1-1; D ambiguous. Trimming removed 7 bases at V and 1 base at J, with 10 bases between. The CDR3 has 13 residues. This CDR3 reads CASTLTANTEAFF. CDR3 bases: TGTGCCAGCACCCTTACAGCGAACACTGAAGCTTTCTTT.

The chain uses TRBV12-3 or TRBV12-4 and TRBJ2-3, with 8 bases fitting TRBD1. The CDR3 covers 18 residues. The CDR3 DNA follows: TGTACCCGCAGTTTAGCGCAGGGGGCGCTGGATCACACAGATACGCAGTATTTT. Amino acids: CTRSLAQGALDHTDTQYF.

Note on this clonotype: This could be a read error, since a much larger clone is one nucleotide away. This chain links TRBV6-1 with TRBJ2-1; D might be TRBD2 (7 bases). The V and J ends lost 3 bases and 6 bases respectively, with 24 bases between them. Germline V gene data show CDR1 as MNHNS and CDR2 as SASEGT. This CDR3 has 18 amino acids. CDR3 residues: CASSEGGHHYPWGNEQFF. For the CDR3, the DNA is TGTGCCAGCAGTGAGGGGGGGCATCACTACCCTTGGGGCAATGAGCAGTTCTTC.

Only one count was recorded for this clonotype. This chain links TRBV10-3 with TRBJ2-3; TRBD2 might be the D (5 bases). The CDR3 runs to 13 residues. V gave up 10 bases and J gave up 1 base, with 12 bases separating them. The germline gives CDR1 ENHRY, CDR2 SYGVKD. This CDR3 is CATQVEGTDTQYF. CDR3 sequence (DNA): TGTGCCACCCAGGTGGAGGGCACAGATACGCAGTATTTT.

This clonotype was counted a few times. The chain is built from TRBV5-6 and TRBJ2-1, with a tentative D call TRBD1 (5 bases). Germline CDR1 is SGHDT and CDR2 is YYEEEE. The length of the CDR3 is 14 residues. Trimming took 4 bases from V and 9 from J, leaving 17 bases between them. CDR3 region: CASSPDSFYGEQFF. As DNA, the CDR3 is TGTGCCAGCAGCCCAGACAGTTTTTACGGTGAGCAGTTCTTC.

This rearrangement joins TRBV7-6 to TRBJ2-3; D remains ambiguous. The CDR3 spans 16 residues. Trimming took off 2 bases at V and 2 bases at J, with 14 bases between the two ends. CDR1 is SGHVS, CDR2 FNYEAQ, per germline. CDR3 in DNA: TGTGCCAGCAGCTTAAGTAGTAACAGTTTCACAGATACGCAGTATTTT. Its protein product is CASSLSSNSFTDTQYF.

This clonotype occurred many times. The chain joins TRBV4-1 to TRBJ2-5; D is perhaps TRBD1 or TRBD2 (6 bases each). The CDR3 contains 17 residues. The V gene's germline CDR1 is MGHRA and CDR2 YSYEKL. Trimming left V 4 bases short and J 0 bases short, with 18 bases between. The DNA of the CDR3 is TGCGCCAGCAGCCTTGCAGGGGCGGGACCGTACCAAGAGACCCAGTACTTC. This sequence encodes CASSLAGAGPYQETQYF.

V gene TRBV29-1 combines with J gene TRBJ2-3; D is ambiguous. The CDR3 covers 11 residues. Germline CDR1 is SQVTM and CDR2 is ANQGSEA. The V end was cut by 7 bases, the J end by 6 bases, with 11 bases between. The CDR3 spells CSGENGDTQYF. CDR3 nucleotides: TGCAGCGGAGAAAACGGGGATACGCAGTATTTT.

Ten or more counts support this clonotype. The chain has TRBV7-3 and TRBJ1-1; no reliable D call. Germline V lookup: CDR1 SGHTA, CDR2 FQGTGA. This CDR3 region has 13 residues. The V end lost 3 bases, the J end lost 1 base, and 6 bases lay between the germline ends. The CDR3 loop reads CASSFQENTEAFF. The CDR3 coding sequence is TGTGCCAGCAGCTTTCAAGAGAACACTGAAGCTTTCTTT.

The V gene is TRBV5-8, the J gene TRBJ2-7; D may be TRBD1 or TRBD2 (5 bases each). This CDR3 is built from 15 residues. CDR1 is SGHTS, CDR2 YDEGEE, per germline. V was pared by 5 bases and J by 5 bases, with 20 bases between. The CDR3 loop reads CASSPPGTSIHEQYV. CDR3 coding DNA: TGTGCCAGCAGTCCACCCGGGACCAGTATCCACGAGCAGTACGTC.

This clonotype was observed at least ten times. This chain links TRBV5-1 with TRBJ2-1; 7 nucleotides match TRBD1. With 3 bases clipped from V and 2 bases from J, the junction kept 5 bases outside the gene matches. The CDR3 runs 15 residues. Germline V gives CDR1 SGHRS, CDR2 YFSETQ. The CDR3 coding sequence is TGCGCCAGCAGCTCCCGACAGGGCACCTACAATGAGCAGTTCTTC. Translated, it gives CASSSRQGTYNEQFF.

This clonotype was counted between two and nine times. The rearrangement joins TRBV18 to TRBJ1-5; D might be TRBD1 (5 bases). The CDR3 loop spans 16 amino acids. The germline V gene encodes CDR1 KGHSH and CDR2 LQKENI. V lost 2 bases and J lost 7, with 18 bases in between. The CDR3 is CASSPGQGGLGQPQHF. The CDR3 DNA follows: TGTGCCAGCTCACCAGGCCAGGGAGGGCTCGGGCAGCCCCAGCATTTT.

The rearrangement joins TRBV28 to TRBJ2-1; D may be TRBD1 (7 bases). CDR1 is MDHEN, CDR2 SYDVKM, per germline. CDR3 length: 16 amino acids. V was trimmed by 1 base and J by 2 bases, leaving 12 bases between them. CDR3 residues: CASSLLGRGAYNEQFF. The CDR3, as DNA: TGTGCCAGCAGTTTATTAGGCAGGGGGGCCTACAATGAGCAGTTCTTC.

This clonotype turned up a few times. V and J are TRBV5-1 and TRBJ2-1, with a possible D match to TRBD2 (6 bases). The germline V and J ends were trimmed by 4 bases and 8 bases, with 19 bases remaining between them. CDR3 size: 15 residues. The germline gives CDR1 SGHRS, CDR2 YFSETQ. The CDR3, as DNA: TGCGCCAGCAGCGACGGGACTTGGGGGTCCGATGAGCAGTTCTTC. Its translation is CASSDGTWGSDEQFF.

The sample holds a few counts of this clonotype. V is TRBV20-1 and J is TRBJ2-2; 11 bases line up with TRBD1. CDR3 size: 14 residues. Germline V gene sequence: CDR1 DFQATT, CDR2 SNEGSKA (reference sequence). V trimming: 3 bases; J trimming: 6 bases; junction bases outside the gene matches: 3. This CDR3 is CSASRTGGSGELFF. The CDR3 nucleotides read TGCAGTGCTAGTCGGACAGGGGGCTCCGGGGAGCTGTTTTTT.

This CDR3 reads CASSLAEGKRNIQYF. The CDR3 bases are TGTGCCAGCAGCTTAGCAGAGGGGAAAAGGAACATTCAGTACTTC. J is TRBJ2-4 and V is TRBV13; perhaps D is TRBD1 or TRBD2 (5 bases each). Per germline, CDR1 PRHDT and CDR2 FYEKMQ (reference sequence). The V gene lost 1 base and the J gene lost 7 bases, with 14 bases spanning the gap. The CDR3 runs 15 residues.

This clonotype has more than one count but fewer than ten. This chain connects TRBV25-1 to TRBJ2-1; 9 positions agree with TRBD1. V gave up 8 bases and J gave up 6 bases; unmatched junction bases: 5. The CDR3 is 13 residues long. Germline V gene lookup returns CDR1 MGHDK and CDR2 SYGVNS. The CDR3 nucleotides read TGTGCCAGCTCCGGGACAGGGTTCAATGAGCAGTTCTTC. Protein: CASSGTGFNEQFF.

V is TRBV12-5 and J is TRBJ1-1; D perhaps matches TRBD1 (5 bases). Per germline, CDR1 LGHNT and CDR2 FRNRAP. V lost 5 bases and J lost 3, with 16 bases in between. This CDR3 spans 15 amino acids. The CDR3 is CASGLGVGADTEAFF. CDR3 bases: TGTGCTAGTGGTCTGGGCGTAGGGGCAGACACTGAAGCTTTCTTT.

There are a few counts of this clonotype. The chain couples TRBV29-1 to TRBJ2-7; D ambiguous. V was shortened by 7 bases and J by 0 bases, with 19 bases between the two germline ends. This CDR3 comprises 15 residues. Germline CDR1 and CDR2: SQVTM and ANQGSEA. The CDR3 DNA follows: TGCAGCGCCCTCCCTGGGCACCAGAGCTCCTACGAGCAGTACTTC. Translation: CSALPGHQSSYEQYF.

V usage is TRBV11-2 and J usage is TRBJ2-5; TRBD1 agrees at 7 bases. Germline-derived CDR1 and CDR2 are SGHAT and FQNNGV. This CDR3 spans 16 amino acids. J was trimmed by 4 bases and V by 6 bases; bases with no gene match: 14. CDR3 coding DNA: TGTGCCAGCAGGATCCTCCAGGGGGTTGGAGGAGAGACCCAGTACTTC. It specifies CASRILQGVGGETQYF.

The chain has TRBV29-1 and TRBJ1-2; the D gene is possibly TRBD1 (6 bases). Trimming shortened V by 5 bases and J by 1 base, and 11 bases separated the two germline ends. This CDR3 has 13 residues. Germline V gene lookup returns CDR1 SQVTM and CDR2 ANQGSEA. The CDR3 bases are TGCAGCGTTCAGACAGGTGATAACTATGGCTACACCTTC. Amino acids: CSVQTGDNYGYTF. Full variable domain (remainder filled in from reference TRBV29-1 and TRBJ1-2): SAVISQKPSRDICQRGTSLTIQCQVDSQVTMMFWYRQQPGQSLTLIATANQGSEATYESGFVIDKFPISRPNLTFSTLTVSNMSPEDSSIYLCSVQTGDNYGYTFGSGTRLTVV.

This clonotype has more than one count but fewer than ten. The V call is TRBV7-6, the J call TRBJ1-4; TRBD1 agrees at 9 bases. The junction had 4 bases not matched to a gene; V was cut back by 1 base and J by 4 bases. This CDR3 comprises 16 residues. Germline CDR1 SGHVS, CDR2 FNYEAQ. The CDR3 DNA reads TGTGCCAGCAGCTTAGGGACAGGGGTTGATAATGAAAAACTGTTTTTT. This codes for CASSLGTGVDNEKLFF. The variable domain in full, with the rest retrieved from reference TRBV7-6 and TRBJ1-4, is GAGVSQSPRYKVTKRGQDVALRCDPISGHVSLYWYRQALGQGPEFLTYFNYEAQQDKSGLPNDRFSAERPEGSISTLTIQRTEQRDSAMYRCASSLGTGVDNEKLFFGSGTQLSVL.

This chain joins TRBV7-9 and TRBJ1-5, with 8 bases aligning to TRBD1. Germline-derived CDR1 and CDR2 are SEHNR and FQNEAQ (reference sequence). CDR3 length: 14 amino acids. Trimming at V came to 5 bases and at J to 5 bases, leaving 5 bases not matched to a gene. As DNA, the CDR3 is TGTGCCAGCAGCCGGGGACAGGAAGATCAGCCCCAGCATTTT. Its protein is CASSRGQEDQPQHF. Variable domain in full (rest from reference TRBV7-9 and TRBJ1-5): DTGVSQNPRHKITKRGQNVTFRCDPISEHNRLYWYRQTLGQGPEFLTYFQNEAQLEKSRLLSDRFSAERPKGSFSTLEIQRTEQGDSAMYLCASSRGQEDQPQHFGDGTRLSIL.

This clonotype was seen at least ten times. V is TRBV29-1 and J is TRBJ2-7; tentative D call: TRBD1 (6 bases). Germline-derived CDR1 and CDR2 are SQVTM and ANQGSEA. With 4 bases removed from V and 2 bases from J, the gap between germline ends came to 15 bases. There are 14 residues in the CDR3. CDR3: CSVVGIQGAYEQYF. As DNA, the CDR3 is TGCAGCGTTGTAGGTATACAGGGAGCCTACGAGCAGTACTTC.